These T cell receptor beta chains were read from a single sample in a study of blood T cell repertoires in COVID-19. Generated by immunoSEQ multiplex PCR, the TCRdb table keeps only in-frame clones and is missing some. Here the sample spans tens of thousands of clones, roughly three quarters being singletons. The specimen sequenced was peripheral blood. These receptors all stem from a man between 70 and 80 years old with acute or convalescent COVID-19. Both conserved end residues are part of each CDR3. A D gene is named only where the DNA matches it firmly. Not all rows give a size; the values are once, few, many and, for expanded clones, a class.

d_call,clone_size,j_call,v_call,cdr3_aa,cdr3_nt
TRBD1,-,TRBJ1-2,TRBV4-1,CASSPRTGINYGYTF,TGCGCCAGCAGCCCACGGACAGGGATAAACTATGGCTACACCTTC
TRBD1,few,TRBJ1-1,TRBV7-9,CASSGQAESTEAFF,TGTGCCAGCAGCGGACAGGCGGAATCCACTGAAGCTTTCTTT
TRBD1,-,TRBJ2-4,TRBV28,CASSWPGTGLAKNIQYF,TGTGCCAGCAGTTGGCCCGGGACAGGGTTGGCCAAAAACATTCAGTACTTC
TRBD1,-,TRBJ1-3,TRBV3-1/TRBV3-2,CASSQTGAGNTIYF,TGTGCCAGCAGCCAGACAGGGGCTGGAAACACCATATATTTT
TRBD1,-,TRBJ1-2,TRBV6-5,CASTPGSGGYGYTF,TGTGCCAGCACCCCCGGATCAGGGGGCTATGGCTACACCTTC
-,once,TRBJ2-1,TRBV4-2,CASGLVGNEQFF,TGTGCCAGCGGACTCGTGGGTAATGAGCAGTTCTTC
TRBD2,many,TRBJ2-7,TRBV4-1,CASSHDSRLAGDYEQYF,TGCGCCAGCAGCCACGACTCACGACTAGCGGGAGACTACGAGCAGTACTTC
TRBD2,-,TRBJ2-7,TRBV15,CATSRATSGRYEQYF,TGTGCCACCAGCAGAGCCACTAGCGGGAGGTACGAGCAGTACTTC
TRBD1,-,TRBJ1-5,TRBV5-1,CASSPGQGARQPQHF,TGCGCCAGCAGCCCAGGACAGGGGGCGAGGCAGCCCCAGCATTTT
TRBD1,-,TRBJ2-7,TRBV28,CASSPTGSGSYEQYF,TGTGCCAGCAGCCCGACAGGGTCTGGCTCCTACGAGCAGTACTTC
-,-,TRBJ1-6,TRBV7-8,CASSIAHASSYNSPLHF,TGTGCCAGCAGCATCGCCCACGCGAGCTCCTATAATTCACCCCTCCACTTT
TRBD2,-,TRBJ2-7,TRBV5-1,CASSLRGLAGVEQYF,TGCGCCAGCAGCTTGAGGGGACTAGCGGGAGTCGAGCAGTACTTC
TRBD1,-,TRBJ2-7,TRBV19,CASSSSGQGNGEQYF,TGTGCCAGTAGTTCCTCGGGACAGGGGAATGGCGAGCAGTACTTC
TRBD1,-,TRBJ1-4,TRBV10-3,CAISPGQGMQKLFF,TGTGCCATCAGTCCGGGACAGGGGATGCAAAAACTGTTTTTT
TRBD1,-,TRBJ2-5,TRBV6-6,CASSLQGAGETQYF,TGTGCCAGCAGCCTCCAGGGGGCAGGGGAGACCCAGTACTTC
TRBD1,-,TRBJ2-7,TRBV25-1,CASRGQGASYEQYF,TGTGCCAGCCGCGGACAGGGAGCCTCCTACGAGCAGTACTTC
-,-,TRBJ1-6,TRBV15,CATSRGQPIRDNSPLHF,TGTGCCACCAGCAGAGGACAGCCGATAAGGGATAATTCACCCCTCCACTTT
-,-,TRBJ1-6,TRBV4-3,CASSRGQSSYNSPLHF,TGCGCCAGCAGCCGAGGACAGAGCTCCTATAATTCACCCCTCCACTTT
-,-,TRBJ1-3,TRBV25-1,CASSAPGGYTIYF,TGTGCCAGCAGTGCTCCGGGGGGATACACCATATATTTT
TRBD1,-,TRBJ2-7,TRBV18,CASSGTASLSYEQYF,TGTGCCAGCTCAGGGACAGCTTCCCTCTCCTACGAGCAGTACTTC
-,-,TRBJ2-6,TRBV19,CASSSGALAGANVLTF,TGTGCCAGTAGTTCTGGGGCGTTGGCTGGGGCCAACGTCCTGACTTTC
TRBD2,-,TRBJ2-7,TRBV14,CASSGLANEQYF,TGTGCCAGCAGCGGACTAGCCAACGAGCAGTACTTC
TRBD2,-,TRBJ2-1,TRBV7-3,CASSLAGTSGSGAYNEQFF,TGTGCCAGCAGCTTAGCCGGGACTAGCGGGAGTGGGGCCTACAATGAGCAGTTCTTC
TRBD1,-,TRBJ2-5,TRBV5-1,CASSHLTGVGETQYF,TGCGCCAGCAGCCATCTGACAGGGGTGGGAGAGACCCAGTACTTC
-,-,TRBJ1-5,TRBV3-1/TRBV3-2,CASSQGGQPQHF,TGTGCCAGCAGCCAAGGAGGTCAGCCCCAGCATTTT
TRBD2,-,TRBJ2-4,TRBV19,CASSIDPPRETAKNIQYF,TGTGCCAGTAGTATAGATCCCCCGCGGGAGACGGCCAAAAACATTCAGTACTTC
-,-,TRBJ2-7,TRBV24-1,CATSDSGTRHYEQYF,TGTGCCACCAGTGACTCCGGGACACGACACTACGAGCAGTACTTC
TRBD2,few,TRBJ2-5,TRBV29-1,CSAGVAGGRETQYF,TGCAGCGCTGGGGTAGCGGGAGGGCGAGAGACCCAGTACTTC
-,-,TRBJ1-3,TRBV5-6,CASSRGGSGNTIYF,TGTGCCAGCAGCAGGGGGGGTTCTGGAAACACCATATATTTT
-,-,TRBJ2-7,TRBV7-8,CASSLVEGKYEQYF,TGTGCCAGCAGCTTAGTGGAGGGGAAGTACGAGCAGTACTTC